The table lists the clone carrying this T cell receptor (beta chain) with a few counts. Antigen specificity is unknown. This sample is drawn from a study of T cell repertoires in cytomegalovirus infection. Study-wide context: The authors relied on CMV epitopes, both recently identified HLA-C-restricted and well-studied HLA-B-restricted. A matching HLA type, together with CMV infection, was signaled by public TCR beta signatures. Findings and limits, study-wide: Summed public TCR beta family frequency identified CMV carriers bearing the relevant HLA. It was HLA-C-restricted CMV-specific TCR beta clonotypes that dominated the response ex vivo.

Using its own MiXCR run on the reads, TCRdb lists one record per CDR3 protein. The sample lists tens of thousands of distinct CDR3 sequences, 20% occurring once. The specimen comprised CD8+ T cells from cultured PBMCs, sampled from culture after CMV antigen stimulation. The sequence came from a human donor in good health (CMV status not recorded). Some clones in this sample may be carry-over from other donors' samples.

The CDR3 loop reads CASSPRPLGSEQYF. The CDR3 bases are TGTGCCAGCAGCCCCCGCCCGTTAGGGAGCGAGCAGTACTTC. The chain uses TRBV7-2 and TRBJ2-7; D is possibly TRBD2 (5 bases). Per germline, CDR1 SGHTA and CDR2 FQGNSA. The CDR3 totals 14 residues. With 5 bases removed from V and 6 bases from J, the gap between germline ends came to 17 bases.